This TCR beta chain was sequenced for a study of regulatory dendritic cells for organ transplantation. Study background: Monocytes received vitamin D3 on days 0 and 4, IL-10 on day 4.

Profiling relied on immunoSEQ multiplex PCR, and the TCRdb table lists in-frame clones only, not all of them. The sample gives 12,000 or so clones, over 85% of which show up once; roughly 0.41% is in the top ten. The germline V gene encodes CDR1 SGHDN and CDR2 FVKESK. This CDR3 has 15 amino acids. Unmatched junction bases numbered 11, after V lost 2 bases and J lost 8 bases. General observations from the study: Memory T cells were less diverse than naive, with memory CD8+ most oligoclonal. Considerable individual heterogeneity was seen in alloreactive memory CD8+ T cells.

In regard to this clone: Its target is unknown.

Sorted subsets were CFSE-labeled and cultured four to five days with allogeneic dendritic cells. Memory T cells were CD45RO+, naive were CD45RA+, sorted by FACS. The receptor's source is a human donor in good health. The source material was naive CD8+ T cells from blood cultured with dendritic cells. Described subset: CD45RA+ naive T cells. The rearrangement joins TRBV14 to TRBJ1-2; 7 nucleotides align to TRBD1. The CDR3 DNA is TGTGCCAGCAGCCAAACACCAGGGGGTCCTATAGGCTACACCTTC. Residues: CASSQTPGGPIGYTF.